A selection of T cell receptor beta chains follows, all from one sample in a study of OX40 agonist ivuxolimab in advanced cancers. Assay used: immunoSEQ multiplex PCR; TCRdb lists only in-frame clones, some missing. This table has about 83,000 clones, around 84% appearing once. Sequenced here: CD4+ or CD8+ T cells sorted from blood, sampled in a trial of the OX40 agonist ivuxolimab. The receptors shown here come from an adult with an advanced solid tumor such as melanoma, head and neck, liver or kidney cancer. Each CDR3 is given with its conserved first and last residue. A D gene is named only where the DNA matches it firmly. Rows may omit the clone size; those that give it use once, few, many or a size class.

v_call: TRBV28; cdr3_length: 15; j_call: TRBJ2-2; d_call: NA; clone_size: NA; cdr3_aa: CASTTGGAGTGELFF; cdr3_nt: TGTGCCAGCACAACTGGGGGGGCCGGTACCGGGGAGCTGTTTTTT
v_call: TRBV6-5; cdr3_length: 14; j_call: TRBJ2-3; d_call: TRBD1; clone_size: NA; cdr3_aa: CASGRTGLTDTQYF; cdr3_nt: TGTGCCAGCGGGCGGACAGGGCTCACAGATACGCAGTATTTT
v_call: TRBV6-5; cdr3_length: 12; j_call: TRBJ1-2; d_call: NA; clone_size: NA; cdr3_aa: CASSFRETGYTF; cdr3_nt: TGTGCCAGCAGTTTCAGGGAAACTGGCTACACCTTC
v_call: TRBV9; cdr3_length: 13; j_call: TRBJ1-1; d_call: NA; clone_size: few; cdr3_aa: CASSVSPGTEAFF; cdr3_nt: TGTGCCAGCAGCGTATCCCCGGGGACTGAAGCTTTCTTT
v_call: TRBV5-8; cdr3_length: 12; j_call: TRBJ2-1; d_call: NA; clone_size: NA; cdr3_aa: CASRPRGGTLFF; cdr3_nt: TGTGCCAGCAGACCAAGGGGCGGAACCTTGTTCTTC
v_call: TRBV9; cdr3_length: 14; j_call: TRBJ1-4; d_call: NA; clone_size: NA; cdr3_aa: CASSVDVSSEKLFF; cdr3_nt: TGTGCCAGCAGCGTAGACGTCTCCAGCGAAAAACTGTTTTTT
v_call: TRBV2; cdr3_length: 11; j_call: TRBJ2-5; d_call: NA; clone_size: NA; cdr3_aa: CASRGEETQYF; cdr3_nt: TGTGCCAGCAGGGGGGAAGAGACCCAGTACTTC
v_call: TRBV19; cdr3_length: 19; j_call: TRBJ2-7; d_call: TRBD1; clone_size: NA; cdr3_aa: CASSSRGQDRRSGSYEQYF; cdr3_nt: TGTGCCAGTAGTAGCAGGGGACAGGACAGGCGATCCGGCTCCTACGAGCAGTACTTC
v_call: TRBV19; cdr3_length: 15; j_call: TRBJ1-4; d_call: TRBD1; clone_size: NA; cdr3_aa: CASSIRQGANEKLFF; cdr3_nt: TGTGCCAGTAGTATCCGACAGGGGGCTAATGAAAAACTGTTTTTT
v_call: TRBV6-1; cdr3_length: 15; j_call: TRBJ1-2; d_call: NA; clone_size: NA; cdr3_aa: CASSQNPDRNYGYTF; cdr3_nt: TGTGCCAGCAGCCAAAACCCGGACAGAAACTATGGCTACACCTTC
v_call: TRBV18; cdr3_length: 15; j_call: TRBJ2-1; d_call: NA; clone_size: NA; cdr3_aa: CASSPQQTSYNEQFF; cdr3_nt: TGTGCCAGCTCACCACAACAAACCTCCTACAATGAGCAGTTCTTC
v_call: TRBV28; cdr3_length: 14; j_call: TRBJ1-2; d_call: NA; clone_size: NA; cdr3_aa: CASRQGSLNYGYTF; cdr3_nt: TGTGCCAGTCGTCAGGGGTCCCTTAACTATGGCTACACCTTC
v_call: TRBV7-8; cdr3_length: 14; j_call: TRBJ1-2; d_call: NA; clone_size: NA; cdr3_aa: CASSLAGVDYGYTF; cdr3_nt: TGTGCCAGCAGCTTAGCAGGGGTCGACTATGGCTACACCTTC
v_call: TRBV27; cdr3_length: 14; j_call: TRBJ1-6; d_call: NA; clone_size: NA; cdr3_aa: CASSPRREGSPLHF; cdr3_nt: TGTGCCAGCAGTCCCCGCAGGGAGGGCAGCCCCCTCCACTTT
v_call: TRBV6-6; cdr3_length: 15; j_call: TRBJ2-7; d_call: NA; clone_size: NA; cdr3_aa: CASSSGTGSSYEQYF; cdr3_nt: TGTGCCAGCAGTTCTGGTACGGGGAGCAGCTACGAGCAGTACTTC
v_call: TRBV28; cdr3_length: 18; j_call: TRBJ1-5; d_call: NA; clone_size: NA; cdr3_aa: CASSFTLYRAGRSQPQHF; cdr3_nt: TGTGCCAGCAGTTTTACACTTTACAGGGCAGGGAGAAGTCAGCCCCAGCATTTT
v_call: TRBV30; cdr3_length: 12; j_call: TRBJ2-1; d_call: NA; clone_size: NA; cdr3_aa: CAGEVFIPEQFF; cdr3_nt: TGTGCCGGGGAGGTGTTTATTCCTGAGCAGTTCTTC
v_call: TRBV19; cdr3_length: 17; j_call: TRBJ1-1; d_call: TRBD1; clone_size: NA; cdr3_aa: CASSMLTGGAMNTEAFF; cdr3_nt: TGTGCCAGTAGTATGTTAACAGGGGGCGCGATGAACACTGAAGCTTTCTTT
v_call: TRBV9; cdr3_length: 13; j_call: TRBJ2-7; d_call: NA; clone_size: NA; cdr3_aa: CASSVGGEGEQYF; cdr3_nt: TGTGCCAGCAGCGTGGGGGGCGAGGGCGAGCAGTACTTC
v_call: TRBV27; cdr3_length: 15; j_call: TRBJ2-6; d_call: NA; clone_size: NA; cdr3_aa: CASSWRSAGANVLTF; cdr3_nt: TGTGCCAGCAGTTGGAGGTCAGCTGGGGCCAACGTCCTGACTTTC